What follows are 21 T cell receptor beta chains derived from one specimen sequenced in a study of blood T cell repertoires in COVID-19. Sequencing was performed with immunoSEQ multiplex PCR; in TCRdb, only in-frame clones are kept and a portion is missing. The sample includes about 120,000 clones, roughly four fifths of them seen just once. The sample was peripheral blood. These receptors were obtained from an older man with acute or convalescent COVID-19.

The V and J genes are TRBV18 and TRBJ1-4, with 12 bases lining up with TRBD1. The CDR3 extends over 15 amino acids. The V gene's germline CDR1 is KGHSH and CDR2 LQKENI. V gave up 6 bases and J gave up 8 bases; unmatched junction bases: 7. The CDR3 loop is CASSLKGQGAEKLFF. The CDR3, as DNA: TGTGCCAGCTCCCTCAAGGGACAGGGGGCAGAAAAACTGTTTTTT.

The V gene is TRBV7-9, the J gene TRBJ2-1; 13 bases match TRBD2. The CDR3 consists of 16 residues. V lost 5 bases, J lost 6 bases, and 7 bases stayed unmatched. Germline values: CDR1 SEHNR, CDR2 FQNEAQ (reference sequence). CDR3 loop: CASSASRTSGGNEQFF. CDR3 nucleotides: TGTGCCAGCAGCGCTTCCCGGACTAGCGGGGGCAATGAGCAGTTCTTC.

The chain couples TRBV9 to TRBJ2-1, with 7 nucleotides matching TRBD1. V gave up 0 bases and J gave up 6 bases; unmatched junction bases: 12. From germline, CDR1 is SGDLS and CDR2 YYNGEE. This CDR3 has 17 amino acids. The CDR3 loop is CASSVDAHDRAGNEQFF. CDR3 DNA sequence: TGTGCCAGCAGCGTAGACGCCCACGACAGGGCGGGCAATGAGCAGTTCTTC.

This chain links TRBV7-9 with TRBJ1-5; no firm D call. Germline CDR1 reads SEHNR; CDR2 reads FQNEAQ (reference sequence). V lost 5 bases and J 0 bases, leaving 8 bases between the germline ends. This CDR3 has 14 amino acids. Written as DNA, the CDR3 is TGTGCCAGCAGCCCACTGAATAGCAATCAGCCCCAGCATTTT. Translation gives CASSPLNSNQPQHF.

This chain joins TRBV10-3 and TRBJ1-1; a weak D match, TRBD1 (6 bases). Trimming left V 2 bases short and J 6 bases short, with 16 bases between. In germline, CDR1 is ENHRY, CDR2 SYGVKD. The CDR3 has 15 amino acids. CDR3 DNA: TGTGCCATCAGTGAGCCTAGTGCGGGGGCCCCTGAAGCTTTCTTT. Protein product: CAISEPSAGAPEAFF.

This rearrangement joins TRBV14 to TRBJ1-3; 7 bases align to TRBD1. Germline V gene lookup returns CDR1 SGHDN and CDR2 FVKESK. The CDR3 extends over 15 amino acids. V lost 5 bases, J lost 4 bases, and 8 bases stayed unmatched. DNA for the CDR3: TGTGCCAGCAGCGCCACGACAGGGTGGGGAAACACCATATATTTT. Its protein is CASSATTGWGNTIYF.

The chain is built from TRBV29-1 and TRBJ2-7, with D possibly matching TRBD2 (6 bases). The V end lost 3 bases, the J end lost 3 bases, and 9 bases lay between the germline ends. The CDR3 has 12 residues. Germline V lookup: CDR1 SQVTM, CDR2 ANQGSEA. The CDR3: CSVEASVYEQYF. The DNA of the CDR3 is TGCAGCGTTGAGGCTAGCGTCTACGAGCAGTACTTC.

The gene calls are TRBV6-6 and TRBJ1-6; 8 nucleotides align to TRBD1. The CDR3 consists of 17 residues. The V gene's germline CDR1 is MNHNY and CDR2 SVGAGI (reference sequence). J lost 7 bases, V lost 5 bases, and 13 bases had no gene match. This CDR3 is CASSPPGQASTNSPLHF. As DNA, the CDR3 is TGTGCCAGCAGTCCCCCGGGACAGGCGTCGACCAATTCACCCCTCCACTTT.

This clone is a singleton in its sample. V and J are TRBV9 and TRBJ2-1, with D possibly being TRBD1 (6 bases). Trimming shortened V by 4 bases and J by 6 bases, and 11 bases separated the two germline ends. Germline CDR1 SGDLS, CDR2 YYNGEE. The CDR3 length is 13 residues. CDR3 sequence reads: CASSHRVGNEQFF. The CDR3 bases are TGTGCCAGCAGCCACAGGGTGGGCAATGAGCAGTTCTTC.

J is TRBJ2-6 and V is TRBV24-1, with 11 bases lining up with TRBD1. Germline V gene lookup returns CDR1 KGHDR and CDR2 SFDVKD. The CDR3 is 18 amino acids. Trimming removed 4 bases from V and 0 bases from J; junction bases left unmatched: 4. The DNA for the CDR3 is TGTGCCACCAGTGAAGCCGGGACAGGGGGCTCTGGGGCCAACGTCCTGACTTTC. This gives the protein CATSEAGTGGSGANVLTF.

CDR3 bases: TGTGCCAGCTCCATCCGCGGACTAGCGGGGCCTAGCACAGATACGCAGTATTTT. This encodes CASSIRGLAGPSTDTQYF. The chain uses TRBV5-4 and TRBJ2-3; TRBD2 matches at 12 bases. Germline V gene lookup returns CDR1 SGHNT and CDR2 YYREEE (reference sequence). V lost 7 bases to trimming and J lost 0 bases; unmatched junction nucleotides: 12. The CDR3 has 18 residues. Together with reference TRBV5-4 and TRBJ2-3, the CDR3 gives the full variable domain: ETGVTQSPTHLIKTRGQQVTLRCSSQSGHNTVSWYQQALGQGPQFIFQYYREEENGRGNFPPRFSGLQFPNYSSELNVNALELDDSALYLCASSIRGLAGPSTDTQYFGPGTRLTVL.

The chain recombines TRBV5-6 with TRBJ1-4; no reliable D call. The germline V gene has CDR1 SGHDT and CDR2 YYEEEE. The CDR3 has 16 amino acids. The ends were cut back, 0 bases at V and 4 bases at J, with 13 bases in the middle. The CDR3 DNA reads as TGTGCCAGCAGCTTGGACGGTGTTCGATATAATGAAAAACTGTTTTTT. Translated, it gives CASSLDGVRYNEKLFF.

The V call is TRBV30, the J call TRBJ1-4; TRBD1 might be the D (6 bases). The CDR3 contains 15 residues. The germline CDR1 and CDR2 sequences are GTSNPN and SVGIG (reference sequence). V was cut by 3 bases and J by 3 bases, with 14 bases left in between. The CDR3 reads CAWSRAPGANEKLFF. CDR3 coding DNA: TGTGCCTGGAGCAGGGCGCCAGGGGCTAATGAAAAACTGTTTTTT. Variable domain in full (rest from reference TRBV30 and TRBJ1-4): SQTIHQWPATLVQPVGSPLSLECTVEGTSNPNLYWYRQAAGRGLQLLFYSVGIGQISSEVPQNLSASRPQDRQFILSSKKLLLSDSGFYLCAWSRAPGANEKLFFGSGTQLSVL.

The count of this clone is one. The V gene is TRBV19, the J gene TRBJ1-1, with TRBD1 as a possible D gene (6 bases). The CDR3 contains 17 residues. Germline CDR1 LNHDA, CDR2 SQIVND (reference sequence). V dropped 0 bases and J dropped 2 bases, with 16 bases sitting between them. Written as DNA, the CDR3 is TGTGCCAGTAGTATAGATCGTCGGGCCAGGGGCAACACTGAAGCTTTCTTT. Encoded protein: CASSIDRRARGNTEAFF.

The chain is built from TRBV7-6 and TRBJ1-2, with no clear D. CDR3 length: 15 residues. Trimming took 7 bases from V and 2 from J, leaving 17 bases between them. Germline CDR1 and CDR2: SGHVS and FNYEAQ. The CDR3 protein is CASTNTPGGNYGYTF. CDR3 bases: TGTGCCAGCACAAACACCCCGGGAGGAAACTATGGCTACACCTTC. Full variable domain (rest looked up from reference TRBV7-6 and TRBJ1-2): GAGVSQSPRYKVTKRGQDVALRCDPISGHVSLYWYRQALGQGPEFLTYFNYEAQQDKSGLPNDRFSAERPEGSISTLTIQRTEQRDSAMYRCASTNTPGGNYGYTFGSGTRLTVV.

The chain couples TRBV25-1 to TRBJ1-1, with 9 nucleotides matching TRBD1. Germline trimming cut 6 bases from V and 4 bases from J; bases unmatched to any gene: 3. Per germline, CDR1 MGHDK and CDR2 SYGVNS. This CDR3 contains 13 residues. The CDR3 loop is CASRTGGATEAFF. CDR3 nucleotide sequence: TGTGCCAGCAGGACAGGGGGGGCCACTGAAGCTTTCTTT.

CDR3: CASSATGGSYNEQFF. The DNA of the CDR3 is TGTGCCAGCAGTGCCACAGGGGGCTCCTACAATGAGCAGTTCTTC. The chain recombines TRBV2 with TRBJ2-1; TRBD1 matches 8 bases. In germline, CDR1 is SNHLY, CDR2 FYNNEI. The CDR3 spans 15 residues. The V gene end was trimmed by 4 bases and the J gene end by 0 bases; junction bases not matched to a gene: 2.

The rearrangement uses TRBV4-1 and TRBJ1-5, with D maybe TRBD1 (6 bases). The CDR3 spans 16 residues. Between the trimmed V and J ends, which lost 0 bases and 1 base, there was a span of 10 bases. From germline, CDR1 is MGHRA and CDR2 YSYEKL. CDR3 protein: CASSQEVTGSNQPQHF. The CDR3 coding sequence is TGCGCCAGCAGCCAAGAAGTCACAGGGAGCAATCAGCCCCAGCATTTT.

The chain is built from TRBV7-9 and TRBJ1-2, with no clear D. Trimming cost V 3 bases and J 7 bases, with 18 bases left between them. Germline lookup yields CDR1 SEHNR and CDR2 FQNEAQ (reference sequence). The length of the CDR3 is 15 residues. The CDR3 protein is CASSFSQALLSGYTF. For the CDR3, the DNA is TGTGCCAGCAGCTTTTCCCAGGCCCTTCTGAGTGGCTACACCTTC. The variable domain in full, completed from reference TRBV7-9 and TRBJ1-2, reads DTGVSQNPRHKITKRGQNVTFRCDPISEHNRLYWYRQTLGQGPEFLTYFQNEAQLEKSRLLSDRFSAERPKGSFSTLEIQRTEQGDSAMYLCASSFSQALLSGYTFGSGTRLTVV.

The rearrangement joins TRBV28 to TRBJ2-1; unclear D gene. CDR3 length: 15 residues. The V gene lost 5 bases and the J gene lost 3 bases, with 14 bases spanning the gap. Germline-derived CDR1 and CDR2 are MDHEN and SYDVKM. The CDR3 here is CASSRDILGYNEQFF. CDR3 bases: TGTGCCAGCAGTCGCGACATTCTGGGCTACAATGAGCAGTTCTTC.

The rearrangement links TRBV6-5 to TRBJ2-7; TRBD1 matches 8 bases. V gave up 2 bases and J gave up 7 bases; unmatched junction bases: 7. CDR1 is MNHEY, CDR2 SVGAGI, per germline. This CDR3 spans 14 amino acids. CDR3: CASSYGYRGKEQYF. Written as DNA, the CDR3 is TGTGCCAGCAGTTACGGTTACAGGGGGAAAGAGCAGTACTTC.